The source of this TCR beta chain is a study of blood T cell repertoires in COVID-19. Study information: There were acute and convalescent COVID-19 samples, and they came from the United States, Italy and Spain.

Clinical history reported by participants formed the basis on which cohorts were assigned. V dropped 6 bases and J dropped 7; count of bases not matched to a gene: 11. The CDR3 is made up of 15 amino acids. Per germline, CDR1 LGHNT and CDR2 FRNRAP. TCRdb keeps only in-frame clones here, not all; method: immunoSEQ multiplex PCR. The sample consists of under 250,000 clones, 80% to 85% of them appearing once. This clone was counted only a few times. This TCR was sampled from a woman aged 45 to 65 with acute COVID-19. The gene calls are TRBV12-5 and TRBJ2-7, with 11 bases fitting TRBD1. What was sequenced was PBMCs or T cells enriched from blood (not recorded which). CDR3 coding DNA: TGTGCTAGTGGACCAGGCGGACAGGGGGCGCGAGAGCAGTACTTC. As protein: CASGPGGQGAREQYF.